Each of the 18 T cell receptor beta chains below was sequenced from the same sample in a study of patients and donors after allogeneic stem cell transplantation. MiXCR, applied by TCRdb to the RT-PCR reads, yields one record per CDR3 protein. The repertoire includes roughly 960,000 distinct CDR3 sequences, roughly 18% of them detected once, and around 5.5% sits in the top ten. Sequencing input: blood, either unsorted or a sorted T cell fraction (not recorded which). The receptors were sampled from a human donor who was either an allogeneic HSCT recipient or a stem cell or donor lymphocyte infusion donor (not recorded which). It is not recorded whose cells these are; they may come from a transplant donor.

V gene TRBV2 combines with J gene TRBJ1-6, with TRBD1 matching 7 bases. The CDR3 has 14 amino acids. V lost 5 bases and J lost 13; bases outside the gene matches: 11. CDR1 and CDR2 from the germline V gene are SNHLY and FYNNEI. In DNA form, the CDR3 reads TGTGCCAGCAGTCAACAGGGGTACTCGGGGCCCCTCCACTTT. Its translation is CASSQQGYSGPLHF.

There are a few counts of this clonotype. The V call is TRBV12-3 or TRBV12-4, the J call TRBJ1-5; TRBD1 matches 10 bases. Trimming took 7 bases from V and 5 from J; bases not matched to a gene: 17. The CDR3 contains 18 residues. DNA of the CDR3: TGTGCCAGCACCCTAGGGGGACCGGGACAGGGGTCCCATCAGCCCCAGCATTTT. Protein sequence: CASTLGGPGQGSHQPQHF.

V is TRBV18 and J is TRBJ2-6, with unresolved D. Between the trimmed V and J ends, which lost 4 bases and 1 base, there was a span of 5 bases. Germline CDR1 and CDR2: KGHSH and LQKENI. The CDR3 runs 14 residues. The CDR3 is CASSHESGANVLTF. The CDR3 bases are TGTGCCAGCTCACATGAGTCTGGGGCCAACGTCCTGACTTTC.

The CDR3 bases are TGTGCCAGCACCTTCGGGACTAGAGTAGGCTACGAGCAGTACTTC. Residues: CASTFGTRVGYEQYF. The gene calls are TRBV3-1 and TRBJ2-7; 8 bases map to TRBD2. The germline V gene has CDR1 LGHDT and CDR2 YNNKEL (reference sequence). The CDR3 runs to 15 residues. Trimming took 7 bases from V and 3 from J; bases not matched to a gene: 11.

This clonotype was detected many times. The gene calls are TRBV10-3 and TRBJ1-6; 9 bases fit TRBD1. This CDR3 contains 14 residues. With 10 bases clipped from V and 7 bases from J, the junction kept 8 bases outside the gene matches. CDR1 and CDR2 from the germline V gene are ENHRY and SYGVKD. In nucleotides, the CDR3 is TGTGCCAGTCACCGGGACAGGGTCAATTCACCCCTCCACTTT. Its translation: CASHRDRVNSPLHF.

The chain combines TRBV6-5 with TRBJ2-7; 9 bases are a match to TRBD2. The CDR3 consists of 17 residues. After removal of 2 bases from V and 2 bases from J, the junction contained 10 bases not matched to a gene. The germline V gene encodes CDR1 MNHEY and CDR2 SVGAGI. In nucleotides, the CDR3 is TGTGCCAGCAGTTACCCCGGGGGTAGCGGGAGAACCTACGAGCAGTACTTC. It is translated as CASSYPGGSGRTYEQYF.

This clonotype was detected many times. The chain couples TRBV7-9 to TRBJ2-7, with D hard to call. This CDR3 is 11 amino acids long. Germline-derived CDR1 and CDR2 are SEHNR and FQNEAQ (reference sequence). The V gene lost 5 bases and the J gene lost 4 bases, with 6 bases spanning the gap. The CDR3 DNA is TGTGCCAGCAGCACCGTTTACGAGCAGTACTTC. It translates to CASSTVYEQYF. Combining the CDR3 with reference TRBV7-9 and TRBJ2-7 gives the whole variable domain DTGVSQNPRHKITKRGQNVTFRCDPISEHNRLYWYRQTLGQGPEFLTYFQNEAQLEKSRLLSDRFSAERPKGSFSTLEIQRTEQGDSAMYLCASSTVYEQYFGPGTRLTVT.

V is TRBV27 and J is TRBJ1-1; 8 nucleotides match TRBD1. Per the germline V gene, CDR1 is MNHEY and CDR2 is SMNVEV (reference sequence). V shed 5 bases and J 5 bases; nucleotides not matched to a gene: 10. The CDR3 is 15 residues long. CDR3 sequence: CASSLAGGAWTEAFF. DNA of the CDR3: TGTGCCAGCAGTCTGGCAGGGGGCGCGTGGACTGAAGCTTTCTTT.

This clonotype was seen only once. The chain employs TRBV20-1 and TRBJ2-1, with 12 nucleotides matching TRBD2. CDR1 is DFQATT, CDR2 SNEGSKA, per germline (reference sequence). The CDR3 sequence is 16 residues long. V gave up 5 bases and J gave up 7 bases; unmatched junction bases: 12. The DNA of the CDR3 is TGCAGTGCTGGCCGTCCCGAGACTAGCGGGAGTAATGAGCAGTTCTTC. This translates into CSAGRPETSGSNEQFF.

The chain employs TRBV4-3 and TRBJ1-4; D is unclear. The CDR3 is 16 amino acids. V lost 0 bases to trimming and J lost 3 bases, with 11 bases between them. Germline lookup yields CDR1 LGHNA and CDR2 YSLEER. The CDR3 spells CASSQDGGAANEKLFF. The CDR3 DNA is TGCGCCAGCAGCCAAGATGGCGGCGCCGCTAATGAAAAACTGTTTTTT.

This clonotype was counted a few times. V is TRBV15 and J is TRBJ1-4; D unclear. Germline V gives CDR1 LNHNV, CDR2 YYDKDF (reference sequence). The CDR3 covers 14 residues. V was clipped by 7 bases and J by 3 bases, with 12 bases between them. The CDR3 here is CATIMGISNEKLFF. For the CDR3, the DNA is TGTGCCACCATTATGGGGATATCTAATGAAAAACTGTTTTTT.

This clonotype appeared a few times. The V gene is TRBV6-1, the J gene TRBJ1-1, with D perhaps TRBD1 (6 bases). V dropped 6 bases and J dropped 2 bases, with 16 bases sitting between them. Germline lookup yields CDR1 MNHNS and CDR2 SASEGT. This CDR3 has 15 residues. Here the CDR3 reads CASRSRTQGNTEAFF. The CDR3 coding sequence is TGTGCCAGCAGATCTCGGACACAGGGTAACACTGAAGCTTTCTTT.

The chain links TRBV9 to TRBJ2-1; D is ambiguous. Germline V CDR1 and CDR2: SGDLS, YYNGEE. There are 15 residues in the CDR3. The V and J ends lost 0 bases and 0 bases respectively, with 7 bases between them. The CDR3 DNA reads as TGTGCCAGCAGCGTAGTGGTCAGCTCCTACAATGAGCAGTTCTTC. Its translation is CASSVVVSSYNEQFF.

The chain combines TRBV20-1 with TRBJ2-1, with 8 bases identical to TRBD2. The V segment lost 2 bases and the J segment 6 bases; nucleotides outside the gene matches: 12. Germline loops: CDR1 DFQATT, CDR2 SNEGSKA (reference sequence). CDR3 length: 16 amino acids. For the CDR3, the DNA is TGCAGTGCTAGACCCCTTGGCGGGAGGAACCCCAATGAGCAGTTCTTC. Its translation: CSARPLGGRNPNEQFF.

This clonotype was recorded at least ten times. The chain employs TRBV20-1 and TRBJ2-7, with 10 bases aligning to TRBD2. Germline CDR1 DFQATT, CDR2 SNEGSKA (reference sequence). There are 14 residues in the CDR3. Trimming cost V 6 bases and J 3 bases; bases outside gene matches: 8. CDR3 DNA sequence: TGCAGTGCCCGGCATCTAGCGGGGGTCTACGAGCAGTACTTC. This encodes CSARHLAGVYEQYF.

This rearrangement joins TRBV20-1 to TRBJ2-7, with D unresolved. This CDR3 spans 12 amino acids. CDR1 and CDR2 from the germline V gene are DFQATT and SNEGSKA (reference sequence). Between the trimmed V and J ends, which lost 5 bases and 0 bases, there was a span of 8 bases. CDR3 DNA: TGCAGTGCTTTTGACACCTCCTACGAGCAGTACTTC. It is translated as CSAFDTSYEQYF.

This clonotype was seen more than once but under ten times. The gene calls are TRBV12-3 or TRBV12-4 and TRBJ1-4; 9 positions agree with TRBD1. There are 15 residues in the CDR3. Trimming removed 3 bases from V and 7 bases from J; junction bases left unmatched: 6. The chain's CDR3 is CASSFGTGIGEKLFF. CDR3 sequence (DNA): TGTGCCAGCAGTTTCGGGACAGGGATTGGTGAAAAACTGTTTTTT.

The chain has TRBV11-1 and TRBJ2-3; D not resolved. Trimming left V 5 bases short and J 0 bases short, with 21 bases between. CDR1 SGHAT and CDR2 FQDESV come from the germline V gene (reference sequence). This CDR3 comprises 18 residues. The CDR3 is CASSRQSDALASTDTQYF. In DNA, the CDR3 is TGTGCCAGCAGCCGTCAGTCGGACGCCCTCGCTAGCACAGATACGCAGTATTTT.